This is a list of T cell receptor beta chains from one sample in a study of blood T cells in healthy people across ages. From the 5' RACE reads, TCRdb called clonotypes with MiXCR, one entry per CDR3 protein. The sample lists 1.5 million to 2 million distinct CDR3 sequences, about 28% occurring once. Material: blood. Receptors were obtained from a woman in her thirties in good health. CDR3s include the opening cysteine and the closing phenylalanine or tryptophan. The order of the fields is J gene, V gene, clone size, CDR3 length, D gene, CDR3 protein, CDR3 DNA. A D gene is named only where the DNA matches it firmly. Some rows mark clone size as missing; the rest say once, few, many or name a class of expanded clone.

TRBJ2-5,TRBV7-3,.,12,.,CASSRDGGTQYF,TGTGCCAGCAGCCGGGACGGGGGGACCCAGTACTTC
TRBJ1-2,TRBV7-2,few,14,.,CASSPSPGIYGYTF,TGTGCCAGCAGCCCTAGTCCCGGGATCTATGGCTACACCTTC
TRBJ2-2,TRBV7-2,.,15,TRBD2,CASSTNGGALGELFF,TGTGCCAGCAGCACAAACGGGGGGGCGCTCGGGGAGCTGTTTTTT
TRBJ2-7,TRBV20-1,few,17,TRBD2,CSARMEGRGRSSYEQYF,TGCAGTGCTCGGATGGAGGGACGCGGGAGGAGCTCCTACGAGCAGTACTTC
TRBJ2-7,TRBV5-1,few,13,.,CASSSLKTYEQYF,TGCGCCAGCAGCTCCCTGAAGACCTACGAGCAGTACTTC
TRBJ1-1,TRBV9,.,14,TRBD1,CASSDPGQGSEAFF,TGTGCCAGCAGCGACCCGGGACAGGGGTCGGAAGCTTTCTTT
TRBJ2-1,TRBV18,few,16,TRBD2,CASSPSGLAGESEQFF,TGTGCCAGCTCACCGTCGGGACTAGCGGGTGAGAGTGAGCAGTTCTTC
TRBJ2-7,TRBV21-1,.,17,.,CASSNSPKGQSGSEQYF,TGTGCCAGCAGCAATAGCCCCAAAGGGCAGAGTGGAAGCGAGCAGTACTTC
TRBJ1-2,TRBV4-1,few,15,.,CASSQAGLGRYGYTF,TGCGCCAGCAGCCAAGCGGGGTTGGGCCGCTATGGCTACACCTTC
TRBJ1-2,TRBV12-3/TRBV12-4,many,13,.,CASSLRVLGGYTF,TGTGCCAGCAGTTTAAGGGTTCTAGGAGGCTACACCTTC
TRBJ2-1,TRBV7-9,many,15,.,CASSNHWVGYNEQFF,TGTGCCAGCAGCAACCACTGGGTAGGCTACAATGAGCAGTTCTTC
TRBJ2-3,TRBV7-2,few,14,.,CASSLDGWTDTQYF,TGTGCCAGCAGCTTAGACGGGTGGACAGATACGCAGTATTTT
TRBJ1-2,TRBV28,.,14,.,CASSTLGEFFGYTF,TGTGCCAGCAGTACACTGGGAGAGTTCTTTGGCTACACCTTC
TRBJ2-7,TRBV6-6,.,15,TRBD1,CASSGPGQRTYEQYF,TGTGCCAGCAGTGGACCGGGACAGAGAACCTACGAGCAGTACTTC
TRBJ2-2,TRBV5-6,.,16,.,CASSLIPQGRTGELFF,TGTGCCAGCAGCTTGATACCTCAGGGACGCACCGGGGAGCTGTTTTTT
TRBJ2-2,TRBV7-9,.,15,.,CASSSPGVNTGELFF,TGTGCCAGCAGCTCCCCGGGGGTAAACACCGGGGAGCTGTTTTTT
TRBJ2-5,TRBV28,many,16,TRBD2,CASSLSLAGGRETQYF,TGCGCCAGCAGCTTGTCTTTAGCGGGAGGCCGGGAGACCCAGTACTTC
TRBJ1-2,TRBV20-1,.,14,.,CSARDLREEGGYTF,TGCAGTGCTAGAGATCTTAGGGAGGAGGGTGGCTACACCTTC
TRBJ1-2,TRBV6-2/TRBV6-3,.,12,TRBD1,CASRSTGDGYTF,TGTGCCAGCAGGTCGACAGGGGATGGCTACACCTTC
TRBJ2-3,TRBV12-3/TRBV12-4,.,15,.,CASSPRNGSTDTQYF,TGTGCCAGCAGTCCGCGGAACGGGAGCACAGATACGCAGTATTTT
TRBJ2-4,TRBV12-3/TRBV12-4,.,13,.,CASSLTQINIQYF,TGTGCCAGCAGTTTAACTCAAATAAACATTCAGTACTTC
TRBJ1-1,TRBV7-9,few,14,.,CASSWGKWNTEAFF,TGTGCCAGCAGCTGGGGGAAGTGGAACACTGAAGCTTTCTTT
TRBJ2-7,TRBV5-1,many,15,TRBD2,CASSRTSGGPGEQYF,TGCGCCAGCAGCCGGACTAGCGGGGGTCCTGGCGAGCAGTACTTC
TRBJ2-7,TRBV21-1,.,19,.,CASSNPGLAGLKSTYEQYF,TGTGCCAGCAGCAACCCGGGACTAGCGGGCTTGAAATCAACCTACGAGCAGTACTTC
TRBJ1-2,TRBV7-9,few,14,.,CASSLVAYPLGYTF,TGTGCCAGCAGCTTAGTTGCGTATCCCCTCGGCTACACCTTC
TRBJ2-1,TRBV14,few,14,TRBD2,CASSPNPSGTSEFF,TGTGCCAGCAGCCCAAACCCCAGCGGGACTAGCGAGTTCTTC
TRBJ1-2,TRBV7-2,.,16,.,CASSLTGPKGNYGYTF,TGTGCCAGCAGCTTAACCGGACCCAAAGGGAACTATGGCTACACCTTC
TRBJ2-7,TRBV5-1,few,13,.,CASSMRGSHEQYF,TGCGCCAGCAGCATGAGGGGGTCCCACGAGCAGTACTTC
TRBJ1-5,TRBV12-3/TRBV12-4,few,16,.,CASSFGARGSSQPQHF,TGTGCCAGCAGTTTCGGGGCCCGGGGGTCGAGTCAGCCCCAGCATTTT
TRBJ1-4,TRBV7-9,few,13,TRBD1,CASSSGQGMVLFF,TGTGCCAGCAGCTCCGGACAGGGTATGGTCCTGTTTTTT
TRBJ2-5,TRBV2,.,14,.,CASIQNGLEGTQYF,TGTGCCAGCATCCAGAACGGACTCGAGGGGACCCAGTACTTC
TRBJ2-7,TRBV20-1,few,15,.,CSARDQVGNSYEQYF,TGCAGTGCTAGAGATCAAGTAGGTAACTCCTACGAGCAGTACTTC
TRBJ1-5,TRBV2,few,14,TRBD1,CASSQDRENQPQHF,TGTGCCAGCAGCCAGGACAGGGAAAATCAGCCCCAGCATTTT
TRBJ2-3,TRBV6-1,.,13,.,CASGRDNTDTQYF,TGTGCCAGCGGCAGGGACAATACAGATACGCAGTATTTT
TRBJ2-1,TRBV20-1,.,16,TRBD2,CSAGDSQRESEGEQFF,TGCAGTGCTGGAGATTCGCAGCGGGAGAGTGAGGGTGAGCAGTTCTTC
TRBJ2-1,TRBV7-9,once,14,.,CASSLIAAYNEQFF,TGTGCCAGCAGCTTAATAGCGGCGTACAATGAGCAGTTCTTC
TRBJ1-1,TRBV18,.,13,.,CASSRAEDTEAFF,TGTGCCAGCTCACGGGCTGAGGACACTGAAGCTTTCTTT
TRBJ2-7,TRBV18,.,23,.,CASSPLGSPDPDRLGGSSYEQYF,TGTGCCAGCTCACCACTGGGCAGTCCAGACCCAGACAGGCTCGGAGGGAGCTCCTACGAGCAGTACTTC
TRBJ2-5,TRBV11-2,few,15,.,CASSFVGQIQETQYF,TGTGCCAGCAGCTTTGTAGGGCAGATCCAAGAGACCCAGTACTTC
TRBJ2-7,TRBV5-1,.,16,.,CASSLKSDRSSYEQYF,TGCGCCAGCAGCCTCAAGAGTGACAGGAGCTCCTACGAGCAGTACTTC
TRBJ2-3,TRBV7-2,.,16,.,CASSFTGTGRGDTQYF,TGTGCCAGCAGCTTTACCGGGACTGGGAGGGGGGATACGCAGTATTTT
TRBJ1-2,TRBV5-1,.,15,.,CASTTGTDLGYGYTF,TGCGCCAGCACAACCGGGACGGATTTAGGGTATGGCTACACCTTC
TRBJ2-3,TRBV15,.,18,TRBD2,CATSRDLLAGDRGDTQYF,TGTGCCACCAGCAGGGACTTACTAGCGGGAGATCGGGGAGATACGCAGTATTTT